The clone carrying this TCR beta chain was observed once. Its antigen is not identified. TCRdb's table, derived via immunoSEQ multiplex PCR, lists solely in-frame clones and lacks some. The sample includes a few dozen clones. The data stem from a study of circulating tumor DNA in untreated peripheral T-cell lymphoma. General study findings and limits: After two cycles, ctDNA cleared in 38% of serially sampled patients. In 75% to 85% of patients, tumor-specific clonotypes were identified.

The CDR3 extends over 16 amino acids. V was shortened by 4 bases and J by 5 bases, with 17 bases between the two germline ends. CDR1 SGHDN and CDR2 FVKESK come from the germline V gene. V usage is TRBV14 and J usage is TRBJ2-2, with a possible D match to TRBD2 (6 bases). This clonotype was obtained from a human donor with peripheral T-cell lymphoma. Sequencing used cell-free DNA from blood serum. The CDR3 spells CASSRLGLGKTGELFF. In nucleotides, the CDR3 is TGTGCCAGCAGCCGACTAGGATTGGGGAAAACCGGGGAGCTGTTTTTT. The full variable domain, completed using reference TRBV14 and TRBJ2-2, is EAGVTQFPSHSVIEKGQTVTLRCDPISGHDNLYWYRRVMGKEIKFLLHFVKESKQDESGMPNNRFLAERTGGTYSTLKVQPAELEDSGVYFCASSRLGLGKTGELFFGEGSRLTVL.